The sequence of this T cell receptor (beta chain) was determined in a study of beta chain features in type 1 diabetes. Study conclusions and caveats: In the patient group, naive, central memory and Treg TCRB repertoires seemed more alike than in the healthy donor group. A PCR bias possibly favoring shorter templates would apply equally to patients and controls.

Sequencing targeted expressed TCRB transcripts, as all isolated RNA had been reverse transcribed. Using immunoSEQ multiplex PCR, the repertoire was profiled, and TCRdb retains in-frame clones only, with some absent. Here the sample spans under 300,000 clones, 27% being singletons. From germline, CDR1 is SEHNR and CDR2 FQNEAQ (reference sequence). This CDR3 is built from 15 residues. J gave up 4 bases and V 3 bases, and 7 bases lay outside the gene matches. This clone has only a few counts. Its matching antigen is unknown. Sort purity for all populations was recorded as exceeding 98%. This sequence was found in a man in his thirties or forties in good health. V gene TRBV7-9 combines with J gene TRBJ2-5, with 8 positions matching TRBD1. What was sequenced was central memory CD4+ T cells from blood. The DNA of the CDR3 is TGTGCCAGCAGCTTCGGGACAGGCGTACGAGAGACCCAGTACTTC. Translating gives CASSFGTGVRETQYF.